This T cell receptor beta chain stems from a study of shared clonotypes between healthy human individuals. The CDR3 covers 16 residues. Looked up from germline, CDR1 is SGHAT and CDR2 is FQNNGV. Losses at the gene ends were 0 bases for V and 1 base for J; bases not matched to a gene: 2. Points on this clone: The sample carries other DNA sequences with the same CDR3.

The authors split each subset's genomic DNA evenly across several immunoSEQ plates. TCRdb's copy holds only in-frame clones and misses some; the assay was immunoSEQ multiplex PCR. Of more than 600,000 clones in the sample, roughly nine tenths are singletons; the top ten hold approximately 22%. Selected positively for CCR7 and CD45RO-negative, naive CD8 cells excluded terminally differentiated effector memory CD45RA+ cells. Sequenced sample: naive CD8+ T cells sorted from blood. This TCR was sampled from a man aged 25-40 years in good health. V usage is TRBV11-2 and J usage is TRBJ2-3; 9 nucleotides line up with TRBD2. As DNA, the CDR3 is TGTGCCAGCAGCTTAGAGGCGGGAGGGCGCACAGATACGCAGTATTTT. Residues: CASSLEAGGRTDTQYF.